This TCR beta chain was recovered during a study of blood T cell repertoires in COVID-19 (dated by TCRdb to 2020 to 2022). About the study as a whole: Samples covering the acute and convalescent phases of COVID-19 were provided by collaborators in the United States, Italy and Spain. The material from the prospective study consisted of cDNA or gDNA derived from T cells, B-cell-depleted T cells, or PBMCs. Where HLA class I and class II types were available, the types were taken from metadata supplied by the sample provider, not from assay-based typing. The dataset comprised deeply sampled blood TCRbeta repertoires from subjects exposed to, actively infected with, or recovered from COVID-19. Samples were obtained from the ongoing ImmuneRACE study (first 160 participants) and from about 1,300 subjects provided by 6 global collaborators. The repertoires were released in a freely available public database meant as a resource for research on the immune response to SARS-CoV-2. Nearly every sample came with metadata listing a de-identified subject ID, COVID-19 status, age in years and sex.

TCRbeta CDR3 regions were amplified from genomic DNA by means of the immunoSEQ Assay, a bias-controlled multiplex PCR. The authors processed their data as follows. The number of nucleated cells in each sample was estimated by amplification of reference gene primers within the assay. To quantify the absolute abundance of each unique TCRbeta CDR3 rearrangement, sequence reads were collapsed and filtered. For each sample, productive Simpson clonality was calculated by taking the square root of Simpson's diversity index across productive rearrangements. TCRdb stores this immuneACCESS table with in-frame sequences only. Part of the clones is absent; in the studies checked, under half of the shortfall reflects unresolved V genes, and no reason is known for the rest. V, J and clone size are those of that table, while D and trimming were read from the DNA. The sample table contains 95,000 to 150,000 clones; only one count was recorded for approximately 85% of them. 9% to 13% of the sample goes to the ten largest clones.

Whole blood was collected in K2EDTA tubes by collaborating institutions according to the institutions' own protocols. For TCRbeta analysis, collaborators shipped samples as frozen whole blood, isolated PBMCs, or DNA extracted from either of those sample types. Remarks on this clone: The antigen this receptor binds is unknown. Base-call qualities are not available, and no considerably larger clone is one nucleotide away.

V is pruned by 4 bases and J by 4 bases, leaving 13 bases of the junction without a gene match. Counted from cysteine to phenylalanine, this CDR3 has 16 amino acids. Only the CDR3 DNA stays, 48 bases, in frame from base 1. CDR1 SQVTM and CDR2 ANQGSEA were looked up in the germline V gene. Broad study findings and their caveats: Clinical and demographic metadata were provided uncurated, with the amount varying by source and participant.

Sequenced sample: peripheral blood. The TCR was taken from a human donor in a cohort sampled during active COVID-19. Here the chain combines TRBV29-1 and TRBJ2-1; TRBD1 matches 7 bases in the middle. The CDR3 corresponds to CSVVGRQGLDYNEQFF. The nucleotides are TGCAGCGTTGTAGGCCGACAGGGCCTAGATTACAATGAGCAGTTCTTC.